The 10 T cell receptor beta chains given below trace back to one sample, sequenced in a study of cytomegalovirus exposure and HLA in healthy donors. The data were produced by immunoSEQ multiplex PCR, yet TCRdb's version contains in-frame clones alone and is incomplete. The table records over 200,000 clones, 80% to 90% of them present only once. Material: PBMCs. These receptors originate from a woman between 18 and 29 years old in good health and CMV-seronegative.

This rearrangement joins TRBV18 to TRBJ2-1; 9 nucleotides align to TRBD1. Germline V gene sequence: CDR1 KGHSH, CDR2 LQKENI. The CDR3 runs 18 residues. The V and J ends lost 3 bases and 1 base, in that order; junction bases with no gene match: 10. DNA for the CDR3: TGTGCCAGCTCACCGCCGGACAGGGGATCTTGGTCCTACAATGAGCAGTTCTTC. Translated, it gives CASSPPDRGSWSYNEQFF.

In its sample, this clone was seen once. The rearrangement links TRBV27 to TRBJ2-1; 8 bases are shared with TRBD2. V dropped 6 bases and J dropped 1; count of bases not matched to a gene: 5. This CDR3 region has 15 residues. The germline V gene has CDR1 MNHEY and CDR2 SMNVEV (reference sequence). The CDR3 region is CASSRSGSSYNEQFF. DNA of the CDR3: TGTGCCAGCAGCAGAAGCGGGAGTTCCTACAATGAGCAGTTCTTC.

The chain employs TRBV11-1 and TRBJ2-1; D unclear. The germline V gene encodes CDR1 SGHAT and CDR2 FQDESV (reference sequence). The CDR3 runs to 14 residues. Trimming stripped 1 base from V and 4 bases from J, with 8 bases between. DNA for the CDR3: TGTGCCAGCAGCTTAGGTTTTAGTTACAATGAGCAGTTCTTC. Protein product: CASSLGFSYNEQFF. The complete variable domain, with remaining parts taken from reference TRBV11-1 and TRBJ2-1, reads EAEVAQSPRYKITEKSQAVAFWCDPISGHATLYWYRQILGQGPELLVQFQDESVVDDSQLPKDRFSAERLKGVDSTLKIQPAELGDSAMYLCASSLGFSYNEQFFGPGTRLTVL.

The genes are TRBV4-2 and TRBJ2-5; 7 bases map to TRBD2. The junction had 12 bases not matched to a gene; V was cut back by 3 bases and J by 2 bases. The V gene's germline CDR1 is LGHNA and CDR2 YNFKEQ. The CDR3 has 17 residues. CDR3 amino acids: CASSQREKRGWQETQYF. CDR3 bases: TGTGCCAGCAGCCAGAGAGAAAAGCGGGGATGGCAAGAGACCCAGTACTTC.

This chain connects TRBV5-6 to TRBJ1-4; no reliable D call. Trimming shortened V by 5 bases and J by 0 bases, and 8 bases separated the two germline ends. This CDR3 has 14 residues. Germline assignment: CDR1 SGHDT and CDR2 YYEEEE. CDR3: CASSYRATNEKLFF. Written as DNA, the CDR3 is TGTGCCAGCAGTTACAGAGCAACTAATGAAAAACTGTTTTTT. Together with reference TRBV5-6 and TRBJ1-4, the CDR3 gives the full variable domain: DAGVTQSPTHLIKTRGQQVTLRCSPKSGHDTVSWYQQALGQGPQFIFQYYEEEERQRGNFPDRFSGHQFPNYSSELNVNALLLGDSALYLCASSYRATNEKLFFGSGTQLSVL.

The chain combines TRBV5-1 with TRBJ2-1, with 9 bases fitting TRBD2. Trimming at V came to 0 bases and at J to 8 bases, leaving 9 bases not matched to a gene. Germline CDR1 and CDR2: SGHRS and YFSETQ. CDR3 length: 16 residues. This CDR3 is CASSLEGTSYVDEQFF. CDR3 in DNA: TGCGCCAGCAGCTTGGAAGGGACTAGCTACGTCGATGAGCAGTTCTTC.

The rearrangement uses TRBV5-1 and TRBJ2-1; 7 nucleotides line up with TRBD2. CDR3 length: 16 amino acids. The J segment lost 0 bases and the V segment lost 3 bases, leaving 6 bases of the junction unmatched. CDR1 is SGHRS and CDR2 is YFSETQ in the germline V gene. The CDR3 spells CASSSEAGSSYNEQFF. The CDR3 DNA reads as TGCGCCAGCAGCTCAGAAGCGGGAAGCTCCTACAATGAGCAGTTCTTC.

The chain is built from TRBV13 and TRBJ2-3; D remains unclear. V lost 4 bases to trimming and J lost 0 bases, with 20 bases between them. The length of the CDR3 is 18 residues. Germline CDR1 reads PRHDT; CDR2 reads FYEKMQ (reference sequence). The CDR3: CASSYGPDTYPSTDTQYF. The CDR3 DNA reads TGTGCCAGCAGCTATGGCCCCGACACGTATCCTAGCACAGATACGCAGTATTTT.

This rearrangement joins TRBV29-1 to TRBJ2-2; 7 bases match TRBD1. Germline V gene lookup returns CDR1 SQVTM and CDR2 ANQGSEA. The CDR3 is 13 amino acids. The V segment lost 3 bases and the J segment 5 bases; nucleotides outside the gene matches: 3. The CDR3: CSVEQGQTGELFF. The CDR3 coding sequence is TGCAGCGTTGAGCAGGGACAGACCGGGGAGCTGTTTTTT.

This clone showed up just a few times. The CDR3, as DNA: TGTGCCAGCAGTGAGGGACTAGCGGGACCTCTTGAGCAGTACTTC. Protein: CASSEGLAGPLEQYF. The rearrangement joins TRBV28 to TRBJ2-7; 13 bases fit TRBD2. The junction had 8 bases not matched to a gene; V was cut back by 5 bases and J by 7 bases. The length of the CDR3 is 15 residues. Germline assignment: CDR1 MDHEN and CDR2 SYDVKM.